This T cell receptor beta chain was identified during a study of blood T cells in healthy people across ages. The authors ran a second PCR of about 7 to 12 cycles using a sample-barcoded 5' primer and a J-beta primer mix. A single record per CDR3 protein comes from TCRdb applying MiXCR to the 5' RACE reads. In the table there are about 840,000 distinct CDR3 sequences, about 29% of which are singletons. The V gene end was trimmed by 5 bases and the J gene end by 6 bases; junction bases not matched to a gene: 10. Germline V gene lookup returns CDR1 SGHTA and CDR2 FQGNSA. CDR3 length equals 15 residues. This clonotype was counted a few times. The same sample was also studied in work on T cells of mothers and their children. That investigation notes: Persisting microchimeric T cell clones went undetected.

Sample: blood. The chain combines TRBV7-2 with TRBJ1-2, with TRBD1 matching 9 bases. The receptor was isolated from a woman aged 40 to 50 in good health. CDR3 sequence: CASSPGGTGSDGYTF. The CDR3, as DNA: TGTGCCAGCAGCCCAGGGGGGACAGGGTCGGATGGCTACACCTTC.